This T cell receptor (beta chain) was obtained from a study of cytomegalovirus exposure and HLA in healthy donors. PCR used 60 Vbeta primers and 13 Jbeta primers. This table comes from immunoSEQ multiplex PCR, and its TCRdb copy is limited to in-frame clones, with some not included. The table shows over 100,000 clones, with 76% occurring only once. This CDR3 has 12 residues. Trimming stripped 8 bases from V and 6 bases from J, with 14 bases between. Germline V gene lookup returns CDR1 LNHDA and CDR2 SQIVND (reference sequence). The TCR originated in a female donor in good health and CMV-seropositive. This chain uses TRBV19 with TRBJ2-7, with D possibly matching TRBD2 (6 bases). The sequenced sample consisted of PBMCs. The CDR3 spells CASGETRGEQYF. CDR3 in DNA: TGTGCCAGTGGGGAAACGCGGGGCGAGCAGTACTTC.